The 20 T cell receptor beta chains presented below share a single source sample, sequenced in a study of T cell changes during pregnancy in multiple sclerosis. TCRdb's copy holds only in-frame clones and misses some; the assay was immunoSEQ multiplex PCR. The table records around 100,000 clones, roughly 90% of them present only once. This sample comprised peripheral blood, obtained after pregnancy. The receptor set was obtained from a female donor with multiple sclerosis, enrolled in a pregnancy study.

Here the CDR3 reads CASSEQGPSNEQYF. The CDR3 region has the DNA TGTGCCAGCAGTGAACAGGGGCCCTCGAACGAGCAGTACTTC. This chain uses TRBV2 with TRBJ2-7, with D possibly being TRBD1 (6 bases). The V and J ends lost 2 bases and 5 bases respectively, with 13 bases between them. Germline values: CDR1 SNHLY, CDR2 FYNNEI. The CDR3 sequence is 14 residues long.

The chain links TRBV18 to TRBJ2-5; D unclear. CDR1 is KGHSH, CDR2 LQKENI, per germline. V was pared by 3 bases and J by 4 bases, with 15 bases between. The CDR3 is 15 amino acids. CDR3 in amino acids: CASSPVPMMAETQYF. Here the CDR3 DNA reads TGTGCCAGCTCACCCGTTCCGATGATGGCAGAGACCCAGTACTTC.

The chain couples TRBV10-3 to TRBJ2-5, with D tentatively TRBD2 (6 bases). CDR1 is ENHRY and CDR2 is SYGVKD in the germline V gene. The CDR3 loop spans 16 amino acids. Between the trimmed V and J ends, which lost 2 bases and 3 bases, there was a span of 16 bases. This chain's CDR3 is CAISEPGAGSKETQYF. The CDR3 bases are TGTGCCATCAGTGAGCCCGGGGCGGGATCGAAAGAGACCCAGTACTTC.

In DNA form, the CDR3 reads TGTGCCTGGACCCCCCCCGGACAGGGGAAACCTCCGAACACTGAAGCTTTCTTT. Translated, it gives CAWTPPGQGKPPNTEAFF. The genes are TRBV30 and TRBJ1-1; 9 bases are a match to TRBD1. Germline-derived CDR1 and CDR2 are GTSNPN and SVGIG (reference sequence). The CDR3 is made up of 18 amino acids. Trimming cost V 4 bases and J 1 base; bases outside gene matches: 16.

V usage is TRBV15 and J usage is TRBJ2-5; 7 bases line up with TRBD2. Germline loops: CDR1 LNHNV, CDR2 YYDKDF (reference sequence). The CDR3 consists of 16 residues. J was trimmed by 0 bases and V by 0 bases; bases with no gene match: 4. This CDR3 reads CATSRDLAEYQETQYF. CDR3 sequence (DNA): TGTGCCACCAGCAGAGATCTAGCGGAATACCAAGAGACCCAGTACTTC.

This clone was seen only once. The J gene is TRBJ2-2, the V gene TRBV25-1; tentatively, D is TRBD1 (7 bases). Germline V gene data show CDR1 as MGHDK and CDR2 as SYGVNS. V lost 7 bases to trimming and J lost 4 bases, with 13 bases between them. The CDR3 is 14 residues long. CDR3 nucleotide sequence: TGTGCCAGCAAAGACAGGGAGGCCACCGGGGAGCTGTTTTTT. Translation gives CASKDREATGELFF.

This clone was seen only once. The V gene is TRBV7-9, the J gene TRBJ1-2, with D perhaps matching TRBD1 (5 bases). Trimming cost V 5 bases and J 4 bases, with 17 bases left between them. This CDR3 has 15 amino acids. Germline V lookup: CDR1 SEHNR, CDR2 FQNEAQ (reference sequence). The CDR3 loop reads CASSPGGGERYGYTF. The DNA of the CDR3 is TGTGCCAGCAGCCCCGGGGGAGGGGAGCGCTATGGCTACACCTTC.

This chain joins TRBV7-9 and TRBJ1-1; possible D gene TRBD1, 6 bases. Trimming removed 6 bases from V and 1 base from J, with 18 bases in between. CDR1 is SEHNR, CDR2 FQNEAQ, per germline (reference sequence). There are 16 residues in the CDR3. The DNA for the CDR3 is TGTGCCAGCAGACCAGGGGCCAGGGGTTCGAACACTGAAGCTTTCTTT. This translates into CASRPGARGSNTEAFF.

The genes are TRBV9 and TRBJ1-1; D remains ambiguous. The germline V and J ends were trimmed by 2 bases and 1 base, with 12 bases remaining between them. Germline values: CDR1 SGDLS, CDR2 YYNGEE. This CDR3 is built from 15 residues. The CDR3 coding sequence is TGTGCCAGCAGCGTTAATGCGGGCAAGAACACTGAAGCTTTCTTT. Its translation: CASSVNAGKNTEAFF.

This chain connects TRBV27 to TRBJ1-2; D ambiguous. Germline CDR1 is MNHEY and CDR2 is SMNVEV (reference sequence). The V end was cut by 4 bases, the J end by 3 bases, with 18 bases between. The CDR3 is made up of 16 amino acids. The CDR3 is CASSYNGVPSDYGYTF. CDR3 DNA sequence: TGTGCCAGCAGTTATAACGGGGTCCCATCTGACTATGGCTACACCTTC.

V usage is TRBV5-1 and J usage is TRBJ1-1; the D gene is possibly TRBD1 (5 bases). Germline V gene data show CDR1 as SGHRS and CDR2 as YFSETQ. The CDR3 runs to 14 residues. V lost 4 bases, J lost 6 bases, and 16 bases lay in between. As DNA, the CDR3 is TGCGCCAGCAGCGGGATTTCACCAGGGCCTGAAGCTTTCTTT. Residues: CASSGISPGPEAFF.

V is TRBV7-8 and J is TRBJ2-3; 8 bases fit TRBD2. V was clipped by 2 bases and J by 5 bases; unmatched bases: 3. The CDR3 is 14 amino acids. CDR1 SGHVS and CDR2 FQNEAQ come from the germline V gene. CDR3 amino acids: CASSLFSGKDTQYF. CDR3 coding DNA: TGTGCCAGCAGCTTATTTAGCGGGAAAGATACGCAGTATTTT.

DNA for the CDR3: TGTGCCAGTAGTACACAGGGGGGTATCGGCACTGAAGCTTTCTTT. Protein sequence: CASSTQGGIGTEAFF. The chain carries TRBV19 and TRBJ1-1; TRBD1 aligns across 8 bases. The germline V gene has CDR1 LNHDA and CDR2 SQIVND (reference sequence). V was pared by 4 bases and J by 4 bases, with 8 bases of the junction left unmatched. This CDR3 contains 15 residues.

J is TRBJ1-1 and V is TRBV6-1; TRBD1 might be the D (6 bases). CDR1 and CDR2 (germline): MNHNS, SASEGT. V was clipped by 2 bases and J by 1 base, with 20 bases between them. The CDR3 runs to 18 residues. CDR3 sequence (DNA): TGTGCCAGCAGTGAATTGGGCGGGGGCGCCGGTGGGAACACTGAAGCTTTCTTT. Translated: CASSELGGGAGGNTEAFF.

V is TRBV9 and J is TRBJ2-7; D may be TRBD1 (5 bases). V lost 0 bases, J lost 2 bases, and 12 bases lay in between. This CDR3 contains 15 residues. The V gene's germline CDR1 is SGDLS and CDR2 YYNGEE. In DNA form, the CDR3 reads TGTGCCAGCAGCGTAGGGGCAGGGTCGCCCTACGAGCAGTACTTC. Protein sequence: CASSVGAGSPYEQYF.

The chain combines TRBV28 with TRBJ1-1, with D maybe TRBD1 (6 bases). V was clipped by 7 bases and J by 4 bases, with 16 bases between them. The V gene's germline CDR1 is MDHEN and CDR2 SYDVKM. This CDR3 comprises 14 residues. The CDR3 nucleotides read TGTGCCAGCACCTTGGGGGGGCTGGGCACTGAAGCTTTCTTT. This sequence encodes CASTLGGLGTEAFF.

J is TRBJ1-6 and V is TRBV6-1; possibly TRBD1 for D (5 bases). The germline gives CDR1 MNHNS, CDR2 SASEGT. This CDR3 is built from 15 residues. Trimming pared 3 bases from V and 7 bases from J, leaving 13 bases between. The chain's CDR3 is CASSDRDRLNSPLHF. DNA of the CDR3: TGTGCCAGCAGTGACAGGGATCGATTGAATTCACCCCTCCACTTT.

The chain is built from TRBV6-6 and TRBJ2-1; tentative D call: TRBD2 (5 bases). This CDR3 is built from 13 residues. Germline loops: CDR1 MNHNY, CDR2 SVGAGI (reference sequence). Trimming took off 5 bases at V and 8 bases at J, with 13 bases between the two ends. CDR3 in amino acids: CASSPRARDEQFF. The DNA of the CDR3 is TGTGCCAGCAGTCCCCGTGCGAGGGATGAGCAGTTCTTC.

CDR3 nucleotides: TGTGCCAGCAGTTTAAGAGGGATCTATGGCTACACCTTC. It is translated as CASSLRGIYGYTF. V usage is TRBV27 and J usage is TRBJ1-2; D is ambiguous. Trimming took 2 bases from V and 4 from J, leaving 8 bases between them. There are 13 residues in the CDR3. Germline V gene data show CDR1 as MNHEY and CDR2 as SMNVEV (reference sequence).

The chain combines TRBV7-8 with TRBJ1-2; D ambiguous. Deletions cut 1 base from V and 3 bases from J, with 9 bases between. The germline V gene encodes CDR1 SGHVS and CDR2 FQNEAQ. There are 14 residues in the CDR3. As DNA, the CDR3 is TGTGCCAGCAGCTTAGGAAGCCGCTACTATGGCTACACCTTC. Translated: CASSLGSRYYGYTF.